The 24 T cell receptor beta chains below all came from one sample that was sequenced in a study of T cells in Graves' hyperthyroidism and ophthalmopathy. Amplified TCR beta CDR3 regions came from RNA transcripts. TCR CDR3 underwent first-round RT-PCR with the HTBI primer set. TCRdb independently ran MiXCR on the multiplex PCR reads; one entry per CDR3 protein. The sample shows some 570,000 distinct CDR3 sequences, more than 15% of them seen only once. Source material: blood. Receptors were obtained from a woman in her late teens or twenties with Graves' ophthalmopathy.

This rearrangement joins TRBV29-1 to TRBJ2-7, with a weak D call TRBD1 (5 bases). V lost 5 bases to trimming and J lost 2 bases, with 13 bases between them. The V gene's germline CDR1 is SQVTM and CDR2 ANQGSEA. CDR3 size: 13 residues. CDR3 region: CSVLDTKAYEQYF. The CDR3 DNA is TGCAGCGTTTTGGACACGAAAGCCTACGAGCAGTACTTC.

This clonotype was counted many times. The chain links TRBV7-2 to TRBJ2-7, with D perhaps assigned TRBD1 or TRBD2 (5 bases each). CDR3 size: 11 residues. CDR1 and CDR2 from the germline V gene are SGHTA and FQGNSA. The V gene lost 8 bases and the J gene lost 3 bases, with 8 bases spanning the gap. CDR3 in amino acids: CASRDGYEQYF. The DNA for the CDR3 is TGTGCCAGCCGGGACGGCTACGAGCAGTACTTC.

The V call is TRBV19, the J call TRBJ1-2, with no clear D. The germline V gene encodes CDR1 LNHDA and CDR2 SQIVND (reference sequence). This CDR3 has 13 amino acids. V was trimmed by 5 bases and J by 5 bases, leaving 12 bases between them. The chain's CDR3 is CASSPPSPYGYTF. CDR3 in DNA: TGTGCCAGTAGTCCCCCCTCACCTTATGGCTACACCTTC.

As to this clonotype: A read error may account for a junction end that differs from germline. The V and J genes are TRBV6-2 or TRBV6-3 and TRBJ2-7; the match to TRBD2 covers 8 bases. The CDR3 contains 16 residues. Germline-derived CDR1 and CDR2 are MNHEY and SVGEGT. CDR3 sequence (DNA): TGTGCCAGCGGTTACCCTACAGGGCGGGGGGCCCACGAGCAGTACTTC. It yields the protein CASGYPTGRGAHEQYF.

A few counts support this clonotype. The chain combines TRBV7-9 with TRBJ2-1, with D uncertain. Germline CDR1 reads SEHNR; CDR2 reads FQNEAQ (reference sequence). V was shortened by 5 bases and J by 7 bases, with 9 bases between the two germline ends. The CDR3 has 12 residues. The chain's CDR3 is CASSHRKNEQFF. The DNA of the CDR3 is TGTGCCAGCAGCCATAGGAAGAATGAGCAGTTCTTC.

The V and J genes are TRBV16 and TRBJ1-2; D gene ambiguous. Germline loops: CDR1 KGHSY, CDR2 FQNENV. CDR3 length: 15 amino acids. With 0 bases removed from V and 3 bases from J, the gap between germline ends came to 11 bases. The CDR3 is CASSQSWEAYYGYTF. In DNA form, the CDR3 reads TGTGCCAGCAGCCAATCCTGGGAGGCTTACTATGGCTACACCTTC.

This clonotype has ten or more counts. The chain has TRBV27 and TRBJ2-5; 14 bases are a match to TRBD2. Germline CDR1 is MNHEY and CDR2 is SMNVEV (reference sequence). The V segment lost 5 bases and the J segment 4 bases; nucleotides outside the gene matches: 9. The CDR3 has 17 residues. The DNA of the CDR3 is TGTGCCAGCAGTGACGCTGGGACTAGCGGGGGCGGAGAGACCCAGTACTTC. Its translation: CASSDAGTSGGGETQYF.

CDR3 DNA: TGTGCCAGCAGCGTAGTCGGGACAGGTAACACCGGGGAGCTGTTTTTT. It translates to CASSVVGTGNTGELFF. The V and J genes are TRBV9 and TRBJ2-2; 8 bases line up with TRBD1. The germline CDR1 and CDR2 sequences are SGDLS and YYNGEE. J lost 2 bases, V lost 0 bases, and 3 bases had no gene match. The CDR3 sequence is 16 residues long. Drawing the rest from reference TRBV9 and TRBJ2-2, the complete variable domain is DSGVTQTPKHLITATGQRVTLRCSPRSGDLSVYWYQQSLDQGLQFLIQYYNGEERAKGNILERFSAQQFPDLHSELNLSSLELGDSALYFCASSVVGTGNTGELFFGEGSRLTVL.

This chain joins TRBV9 and TRBJ2-1, with TRBD2 matching over 9 bases. The ends lost 3 bases at V and 3 bases at J; junction bases unmatched: 4. Germline V gene data show CDR1 as SGDLS and CDR2 as YYNGEE. The CDR3 extends over 15 amino acids. The CDR3 here is CASSEGTSNYNEQFF. CDR3 in DNA: TGTGCCAGCAGCGAGGGGACTAGCAACTACAATGAGCAGTTCTTC.

The CDR3 loop reads CASSYRGLPNTEAFF. The CDR3, as DNA: TGTGCCAGCAGTTACAGGGGACTCCCGAACACTGAAGCTTTCTTT. The gene calls are TRBV6-5 and TRBJ1-1; tentative D call: TRBD1 (5 bases). In germline, CDR1 is MNHEY, CDR2 SVGAGI. V was pared by 2 bases and J by 1 base, with 11 bases between. The CDR3 extends over 15 amino acids.

This chain connects TRBV11-2 to TRBJ2-3; D is unresolved. Trimming removed 1 base at V and 7 bases at J, with 6 bases between. There are 12 residues in the CDR3. Germline V gene lookup returns CDR1 SGHAT and CDR2 FQNNGV. CDR3 amino acids: CASSLGRYTQYF. CDR3 nucleotides: TGTGCCAGCAGCTTAGGACGCTATACGCAGTATTTT.

This clonotype has a count of ten or more. The genes are TRBV20-1 and TRBJ2-5; 8 bases line up with TRBD1. The CDR3 totals 15 residues. Germline V gene sequence: CDR1 DFQATT, CDR2 SNEGSKA (reference sequence). With 3 bases clipped from V and 5 bases from J, the junction kept 11 bases outside the gene matches. The CDR3 DNA reads as TGCAGTGCTAGGATAGGGAGACAGGGGAAGGAGACCCAGTACTTC. This gives the protein CSARIGRQGKETQYF.

As DNA, the CDR3 is TGTGCCAGCAGCCCAACCCTGCGGACAGCAACTAATGAAAAACTGTTTTTT. It specifies CASSPTLRTATNEKLFF. The V and J genes are TRBV7-9 and TRBJ1-4, with D possibly being TRBD1 (6 bases). CDR3 size: 17 residues. V dropped 5 bases and J dropped 0 bases, with 16 bases sitting between them. Germline CDR1 is SEHNR and CDR2 is FQNEAQ (reference sequence).

In its sample, this clonotype was seen a few times. The chain uses TRBV20-1 and TRBJ2-1; D unresolved. From germline, CDR1 is DFQATT and CDR2 SNEGSKA (reference sequence). The germline V and J ends were trimmed by 5 bases and 4 bases, with 12 bases remaining between them. CDR3 length equals 13 residues. CDR3 nucleotides: TGCAGTGCTCGCAGAGTAGAGTACAATGAGCAGTTCTTC. It translates to CSARRVEYNEQFF.

This clonotype was picked up many times. The rearrangement links TRBV5-6 to TRBJ1-4, with D tentatively TRBD1 (5 bases). This CDR3 contains 15 residues. In germline, CDR1 is SGHDT, CDR2 YYEEEE. Trimming removed 2 bases from V and 7 bases from J, with 15 bases in between. CDR3 bases: TGTGCCAGCAGCTTCGGGGGTAGTTTTGGTGAAAAACTGTTTTTT. Amino acid sequence: CASSFGGSFGEKLFF.

The CDR3 nucleotides read TGCAGTGCACCTCGCCCAGAGAGCTCCTACAATGAGCAGTTCTTC. It translates to CSAPRPESSYNEQFF. This chain uses TRBV20-1 with TRBJ2-1; D gene unclear. Trimming took off 6 bases at V and 0 bases at J, with 15 bases between the two ends. The length of the CDR3 is 15 residues. CDR1 and CDR2 from the germline V gene are DFQATT and SNEGSKA (reference sequence).

This clonotype was observed a few times. This chain uses TRBV2 with TRBJ2-7, with a tentative D call TRBD1 (5 bases). This CDR3 is built from 13 residues. Trimming shortened V by 4 bases and J by 3 bases, and 10 bases separated the two germline ends. The germline V gene has CDR1 SNHLY and CDR2 FYNNEI. CDR3: CASSVGRVYEQYF. The CDR3 DNA sequence: TGTGCCAGCAGTGTGGGCAGGGTCTACGAGCAGTACTTC. The full variable domain, with the rest looked up from reference TRBV2 and TRBJ2-7, is EPEVTQTPSHQVTQMGQEVILRCVPISNHLYFYWYRQILGQKVEFLVSFYNNEISEKSEIFDDQFSVERPDGSNFTLKIRSTKLEDSAMYFCASSVGRVYEQYFGPGTRLTVT.

This clonotype was detected ten times or more. The chain joins TRBV7-2 to TRBJ1-5, with D perhaps matching TRBD1 (5 bases). CDR1 and CDR2 (germline): SGHTA, FQGNSA. The CDR3 loop spans 14 amino acids. Trimming took off 5 bases at V and 3 bases at J, with 11 bases between the two ends. The CDR3, as DNA: TGTGCCAGCAGCCCCGACAGTAACAATCAGCCCCAGCATTTT. As protein: CASSPDSNNQPQHF.

About this clonotype itself: Because it lacks the conserved phenylalanine or tryptophan at the end, this CDR3 is likely a read error. This chain uses TRBV6-1 with TRBJ2-5; 14 bases fit TRBD2. The germline gives CDR1 MNHNS, CDR2 SASEGT. With 8 bases clipped from V and 5 bases from J, the junction kept 10 bases outside the gene matches. This CDR3 has 16 residues. The CDR3 coding sequence is TGTGCCAGCGGGGGACTAGCGGGGGAAAAAAAGGAGACCCAGTACCTC. Residues: CASGGLAGEKKETQYL.

This clonotype showed up just a few times. Here the CDR3 reads CASSIQGANTGELFF. The DNA of the CDR3 is TGTGCCAGTAGTATACAGGGAGCGAACACCGGGGAGCTGTTTTTT. The chain carries TRBV19 and TRBJ2-2, with D possibly being TRBD1 or TRBD2 (5 bases each). V was shortened by 2 bases and J by 0 bases, with 7 bases between the two germline ends. CDR3 length: 15 residues. Germline-derived CDR1 and CDR2 are LNHDA and SQIVND (reference sequence).

The rearrangement links TRBV28 to TRBJ1-5; D is undetermined. V shed 4 bases and J shed 7 bases, with 17 bases lying between them. The CDR3 has 15 amino acids. The germline gives CDR1 MDHEN, CDR2 SYDVKM. The CDR3 DNA reads TGTGCCAGCAGTTCCCCTGGGTACGGGAACCAGCCCCAGCATTTT. It yields the protein CASSSPGYGNQPQHF.

This clonotype was recorded many times. This rearrangement joins TRBV30 to TRBJ2-3, with 8 bases aligning to TRBD2. Per the germline V gene, CDR1 is GTSNPN and CDR2 is SVGIG (reference sequence). This CDR3 comprises 15 residues. V was pared by 0 bases and J by 4 bases, with 6 bases of the junction left unmatched. CDR3 sequence (DNA): TGTGCCTGGAGTGTATCGGGGGGGCCCTCAGATACGCAGTATTTT. Protein product: CAWSVSGGPSDTQYF.

There are many counts of this clonotype. This chain joins TRBV12-3 or TRBV12-4 and TRBJ2-5; D tentatively fits TRBD1 or TRBD2 (5 bases each). V was cut by 2 bases and J by 4 bases, with 11 bases left in between. The CDR3 sequence is 14 residues long. As DNA, the CDR3 is TGTGCCAGCAGTTTATTAGGGACGGGAGAGACCCAGTACTTC. Translating gives CASSLLGTGETQYF.

This clonotype was observed many times. The DNA for the CDR3 is TGTGCCAGCAGTGCCCTGGGACAGGGAACTGAAGCTTTCTTT. Protein sequence: CASSALGQGTEAFF. The chain couples TRBV6-1 to TRBJ1-1; 9 nucleotides agree with TRBD1. Germline V CDR1 and CDR2: MNHNS, SASEGT. The junction had 5 bases not matched to a gene; V was cut back by 4 bases and J by 5 bases. The CDR3 is 14 amino acids.